A selection of T cell receptor beta chains follows, all from one sample in a study of cytomegalovirus exposure and HLA in healthy donors. TCRdb's copy holds only in-frame clones and misses some; the assay was immunoSEQ multiplex PCR. This sample yields around 140,000 clones, of which about 9.1% are seen a single time; more than 6.5% belongs to the top ten. What was sequenced was PBMCs. These receptors were taken from a woman between 35 and 50 years old in good health and CMV-seropositive. Each CDR3 is given with its conserved first and last residue. A D gene is named only where the DNA matches it firmly. Clone size appears in some rows only: once, few, many, or a class for an expanded clone.

TRBJ1-4	TRBV10-2	few	-	13	TGCGCCAGCAGCAGGTCTACTAATGAAAAACTGTTTTTT	CASSRSTNEKLFF
TRBJ2-3	TRBV27	few	TRBD2	19	TGTGCCAGCAAGAGGGGCCAACTCCTAGCGGGGGGCTTCCCAGATACGCAGTATTTT	CASKRGQLLAGGFPDTQYF
TRBJ1-2	TRBV25-1	few	-	11	TGTGCCAGCAGTGGAGGTTATGGCTACACCTTC	CASSGGYGYTF
TRBJ2-7	TRBV6-1	-	-	13	TGTGCCAGCAGTACCGGGAACTCCTACGAGCAGTACTTC	CASSTGNSYEQYF
TRBJ1-1	TRBV6-4	few	TRBD1	14	TGTGCCAGCAGTCGGGACAGGCAGAACACTGAAGCTTTCTTT	CASSRDRQNTEAFF
TRBJ2-2	TRBV19	-	-	14	TGTGCCAGTAGTATAGGGACAGACGGCGGGGAGCTGTTTTTT	CASSIGTDGGELFF
TRBJ1-2	TRBV6-6	-	TRBD1	13	TGTGCCAGCGAGGACAGGAATAACTATGGCTACACCTTC	CASEDRNNYGYTF
TRBJ1-1	TRBV6-1	-	-	18	TGTGCCAGCAGTGCAGGACAAGGCCTGAACTTATTAGTCACTGAAGCTTTCTTT	CASSAGQGLNLLVTEAFF
TRBJ1-2	TRBV19	-	TRBD1	14	TGTGCCAGTAGTACCCCGACAGGGTACTATGGCTACACCTTC	CASSTPTGYYGYTF
TRBJ1-2	TRBV2	-	TRBD1	14	TGTGCCAGCAGGCAGACAGGGCCGGGCTATGGCTACACCTTC	CASRQTGPGYGYTF
TRBJ1-6	TRBV18	-	-	15	TGTGCCAGCTCACCAATAGGGGACAAACCTTCACCCCTCCACTTT	CASSPIGDKPSPLHF
TRBJ2-7	TRBV7-2	-	TRBD1	13	TGTGCCAGCAGCTTCGAAACAGGGGCCGAGCAGTACTTC	CASSFETGAEQYF
TRBJ1-5	TRBV19	-	TRBD1	14	TGTGCCAGTAGCATACAGGGGGGCAATCAGCCCCAGCATTTT	CASSIQGGNQPQHF
TRBJ2-2	TRBV19	-	TRBD2	14	TGTGCCAGTAGTAAAGGGGAGGGCACCGGGGAGCTGTTTTTT	CASSKGEGTGELFF
TRBJ2-3	TRBV9	-	TRBD2	16	TGTGCCAGCAGCGCGAGACTAGCGGGGGTTACAGATACGCAGTATTTT	CASSARLAGVTDTQYF
TRBJ2-3	TRBV19	-	-	15	TGTGCCAGTAGTATAGTTCAGGGAAGGACAGATACGCAGTATTTT	CASSIVQGRTDTQYF
TRBJ2-5	TRBV6-1	few	-	15	TGTGCCAGCAGCCCTTTGGCCTCCTCAGAGGGGGAGCAGTACTTC	CASSPLASSEGEQYF
TRBJ1-3	TRBV7-2	few	-	15	TGTGCCAGCAGCTTAGACATCCGCTCTGGAAACACCATATATTTT	CASSLDIRSGNTIYF
TRBJ1-4	TRBV11-2	few	TRBD1	16	TGTGCCAGCAGCCTAGACAGGGAGGCAACTAATGAAAAACTGTTTTTT	CASSLDREATNEKLFF
TRBJ2-1	TRBV29-1	-	-	13	TGCAGCGTTGGGGGCCCCGTGTACAATGAGCAGTTCTTC	CSVGGPVYNEQFF
TRBJ1-2	TRBV5-6	-	-	13	TGTGCCAGCAGCCGATGGACAGAGCATGGCTACACCTTC	CASSRWTEHGYTF
TRBJ1-1	TRBV2	few	-	12	TGTGCCAGCAGTTACGGAGGGACTGAAGCTTTCTTT	CASSYGGTEAFF
TRBJ1-5	TRBV7-2	-	TRBD1	12	TGTGCCAGCAGCTTAGGGACAGGCGTCCCGCATTTT	CASSLGTGVPHF
TRBJ2-7	TRBV7-9	-	-	12	TGTGCCAGCAGCTCGTATCTCCACGAGCAGTACTTC	CASSSYLHEQYF
TRBJ1-1	TRBV2	few	-	13	TGTGCCAGCAGTGAAATCTCCTCCACTGAAGCTTTCTTT	CASSEISSTEAFF
TRBJ2-5	TRBV6-5	-	TRBD2	13	TGTGCCAGCAGGTCTCAGGGAGGGGAGACCCAGTACTTC	CASRSQGGETQYF
TRBJ1-6	TRBV7-8	-	-	15	TGTGCCAGCAGCATTGCGGGACTTGGGGATTCACCCCTCCACTTT	CASSIAGLGDSPLHF
TRBJ1-2	TRBV4-3	-	-	16	TGCGCCAGCAGCCAAGGAGCGGGAAGGGGTAACTATGGCTACACCTTC	CASSQGAGRGNYGYTF
TRBJ1-5	TRBV10-3	-	-	14	TGTGCCATCAGTGAGAAGGGGATCAATCAGCCCCAGCATTTT	CAISEKGINQPQHF
TRBJ2-7	TRBV7-9	-	TRBD1	13	TGTGCCAGCAGGATGGGACAGGGTTACGAGCAGTACTTC	CASRMGQGYEQYF
TRBJ2-7	TRBV27	few	-	13	TGTGCCAGCAGGCGCGCAGGTTATTACGAGCAGTACTTC	CASRRAGYYEQYF
TRBJ1-3	TRBV9	-	-	16	TGTGCCAGCAGCGTAGAGCCGCTTAGCTCTGGAAACACCATATATTTT	CASSVEPLSSGNTIYF
TRBJ1-3	TRBV5-1	few	TRBD1	15	TGCGCCAGCAGCCAGGGACAGAGCTCTGGAAACACCATATATTTT	CASSQGQSSGNTIYF
TRBJ1-1	TRBV29-1	-	TRBD1	14	TGCAGCGTTGATCTACAGGGGGCAGGTACTGAAGCTTTCTTT	CSVDLQGAGTEAFF
TRBJ2-6	TRBV6-6	-	-	13	TGTGCCAGCCTACCATCTGGGGCCAACGTCCTGACTTTC	CASLPSGANVLTF
TRBJ1-2	TRBV5-4	-	TRBD1	14	TGTGCCAGCAGCCGGGGACAGGGGGCGCTTGGCTACACCTTC	CASSRGQGALGYTF